The 17 T cell receptor beta chains below come from one sample, sequenced in a study of Graves' ophthalmopathy and Graves' hyperthyroidism (dated by TCRdb to between 2018 and 2020). The sample was run on an Illumina HiSeq 2000. For repertoire sequencing, the TCR beta CDR3 regions were amplified from RNA transcripts. HTBI primers and the Qiagen OneStep RT-PCR kit were used in a first-round RT-PCR, which was followed by a second-round multiplex PCR, size selection and purification. TCRdb trimmed public reads at Q25 via fastp, called clones via MiXCR and kept in-frame beta chains. Each record represents a unique CDR3 protein, reported with the most common genes and DNA among its rows. The sample table records 45,000 to 60,000 distinct CDR3 sequences; about half of these occur just once. The ten most abundant clones make up around 4.5% of the sample. Specimen: peripheral blood. The receptors were gathered from an adult woman with Graves' ophthalmopathy.

Points on this clonotype: This CDR3 is missing its conserved last phenylalanine or tryptophan, likely due to a read error. The limits of the CDR3 on the DNA are not certain, so only TCRdb's listed CDR3 is given. The chain has TRBV19 and TRBJ2-3; the D call in the table, TRBD1, was not verified against the DNA. The CDR3 comprises 8 residues, both ends counted. The germline V gene has CDR1 LNHDA and CDR2 SQIVND (reference sequence). CDR3: CASSTTGV.

This clonotype was picked up one time. This likely comes from a read error, as the CDR3 has no conserved phenylalanine or tryptophan at its end. CDR3 nucleotides: TGTGCCAGCAGTTTCGACGAGACCCAGTACATC. Translating gives CASSFDETQYI. The rearrangement links TRBV12-3 or TRBV12-4 to TRBJ2-5; D remains unclear. V lost 3 bases to trimming and J lost 5 bases, with 4 bases between them. The CDR3 is made up of 11 amino acids.

V and J are TRBV12-3 or TRBV12-4 and TRBJ1-2, with D uncertain. V gave up 3 bases and J gave up 0 bases, with 11 bases separating them. CDR3 length: 15 amino acids. This CDR3 reads CASSLTSYANYGYTF. DNA for the CDR3: TGTGCCAGCAGTTTGACGAGCTATGCTAACTATGGCTACACCTTC.

The genes are TRBV20-1 and TRBJ1-6; 7 bases match TRBD1. The junction had 6 bases not matched to a gene; V was cut back by 1 base and J by 6 bases. This CDR3 spans 15 amino acids. The germline CDR1 and CDR2 sequences are DFQATT and SNEGSKA (reference sequence). The CDR3 is CSARGGGTANSPLHF. The CDR3, as DNA: TGCAGTGCTAGAGGCGGTGGGACAGCTAATTCACCCCTCCACTTT.

Many counts were recorded for this clonotype. V usage is TRBV11-2 and J usage is TRBJ2-7; no reliable D call. The CDR3 has 11 residues. The V end lost 1 base, the J end lost 5 bases, and 3 bases lay between the germline ends. CDR1 and CDR2 (germline): SGHAT, FQNNGV. The chain's CDR3 is CASSLGNEQYF. The DNA of the CDR3 is TGTGCCAGCAGCTTAGGGAACGAGCAGTACTTC.

Worth noting for this clonotype: At one end, the junction sequence differs from germline, possibly due to a read error. The chain couples TRBV20-1 to TRBJ1-5; TRBD1 matches 7 bases. Per germline, CDR1 DFQATT and CDR2 SNEGSKA (reference sequence). CDR3 length: 15 residues. CDR3 DNA sequence: TGCAGTGCACAGAGGCCCAGGGGGGGCAATGAGCCCCAGCATTTT. Protein product: CSAQRPRGGNEPQHF.

V gene TRBV5-1 combines with J gene TRBJ2-5; D possibly uses TRBD1 or TRBD2 (7 bases each). Trimming stripped 4 bases from V and 11 bases from J, with 27 bases between. This CDR3 has 16 amino acids. CDR1 SGHRS and CDR2 YFSETQ come from the germline V gene. In nucleotides, the CDR3 is TGCGCCAGCAGCCAAGGGGGCGGGAGCGGCACAGATACGCAGTACTTC. Its translation: CASSQGGGSGTDTQYF. Supplemented by reference TRBV5-1 and TRBJ2-5, the full variable domain reads KAGVTQTPRYLIKTRGQQVTLSCSPISGHRSVSWYQQTPGQGLQFLFEYFSETQRNKGNFPGRFSGRQFSNSRSEMNVSTLELGDSALYLCASSQGGGSGTDTQYFGPGTRLLVL.

The chain recombines TRBV19 with TRBJ2-7, with 10 nucleotides matching TRBD2. CDR3 length: 10 amino acids. Germline CDR1 reads LNHDA; CDR2 reads SQIVND (reference sequence). V was pared by 7 bases and J by 12 bases, with 3 bases of the junction left unmatched. CDR3 protein: CASTWTSGYF. CDR3 coding DNA: TGTGCCAGTACCTGGACTAGCGGGTACTTC.

Ten or more counts support this clonotype. Given a much more abundant clone one base away, this may be a read error. The rearrangement joins TRBV20-1 to TRBJ2-1; TRBD2 is a possible D gene (5 bases). The germline CDR1 and CDR2 sequences are DFQATT and SNEGSKA (reference sequence). The CDR3 consists of 16 residues. The CDR3 spells CSARVVSGGSYDEQFF. Written as DNA, the CDR3 is TGCAGTGCTAGAGTTGTCAGCGGTGGATCCTACGATGAGCAGTTCTTC.

The rearrangement uses TRBV9 and TRBJ1-1; D is uncertain. With 0 bases removed from V and 5 bases from J, the gap between germline ends came to 11 bases. The germline CDR1 and CDR2 sequences are SGDLS and YYNGEE. CDR3 length: 14 amino acids. The CDR3 region is CASSVGGIGTEAFF. CDR3 DNA sequence: TGTGCCAGCAGCGTAGGGGGAATAGGGACTGAAGCTTTCTTT.

This clonotype has ten or more counts. The J gene is TRBJ2-3, the V gene TRBV9; the match to TRBD2 covers 9 bases. Germline assignment: CDR1 SGDLS and CDR2 YYNGEE. V shed 3 bases, J shed 2 bases, and the junction held 7 bases outside the gene matches. CDR3 length: 16 amino acids. The CDR3: CASSALTSGYTDTQYF. DNA of the CDR3: TGTGCCAGCAGCGCCCTAACTAGCGGGTACACAGATACGCAGTATTTT.

The V and J genes are TRBV24-1 and TRBJ1-2, with TRBD1 matching 7 bases. J gave up 8 bases and V 4 bases, and 3 bases lay outside the gene matches. CDR1 is KGHDR, CDR2 SFDVKD, per germline. CDR3 size: 12 residues. The CDR3, as DNA: TGTGCCACCAGTGACCCAGGGGGAGGCTACACCTTC. Protein sequence: CATSDPGGGYTF.

The rearrangement uses TRBV3-1 and TRBJ2-1, with 8 bases fitting TRBD2. V was clipped by 1 base and J by 0 bases; unmatched bases: 5. The germline gives CDR1 LGHDT, CDR2 YNNKEL (reference sequence). This CDR3 is built from 17 residues. DNA of the CDR3: TGTGCCAGCAGCCAAGTGCAGAGCGGGAGCTCCTACAATGAGCAGTTCTTC. Protein sequence: CASSQVQSGSSYNEQFF.

Worth noting for this clonotype: Relative to the germline gene, one junction end is altered; a read error may explain this. V and J are TRBV4-3 and TRBJ2-3; 11 bases agree with TRBD2. This CDR3 is 16 amino acids long. The germline CDR1 and CDR2 sequences are LGHNA and YSLEER. In DNA, the CDR3 is TGCGCCTGCAGCCAAGTAGCGGGAGGGGACGCAGATACGCAGTATTTT. Translated, it gives CACSQVAGGDADTQYF.

This clonotype was seen repeatedly, ten times or more. A clone one base away is much larger, so this may be a read error. The chain uses TRBV4-3 and TRBJ2-5, with D possibly TRBD2 on 6 matching bases. The CDR3 extends over 15 amino acids. Germline assignment: CDR1 LGHNA and CDR2 YSLEER. V dropped 1 base and J dropped 4 bases, with 13 bases sitting between them. The CDR3 is CASSQVWRAGETQYF. Here the CDR3 DNA reads TGCGCCAGCAGCCAAGTATGGAGAGCGGGAGAGACCCAGTACTTC.

The chain recombines TRBV12-3 or TRBV12-4 with TRBJ2-2; no firm D call. This CDR3 is built from 14 residues. The V end was cut by 1 base, the J end by 7 bases, with 10 bases between. The CDR3, as DNA: TGTGCCAGCAGTTTAGAAGGCCGGGTCGGGGAGCTGTTTTTT. It is translated as CASSLEGRVGELFF.

This chain links TRBV20-1 with TRBJ2-6; D uncertain. V shed 8 bases and J shed 0 bases, with 8 bases lying between them. The CDR3 is 13 amino acids. Per germline, CDR1 DFQATT and CDR2 SNEGSKA (reference sequence). The CDR3 protein is CSTRSSGANVLTF. CDR3 sequence (DNA): TGCAGTACGAGGAGCTCTGGGGCCAACGTCCTGACTTTC.